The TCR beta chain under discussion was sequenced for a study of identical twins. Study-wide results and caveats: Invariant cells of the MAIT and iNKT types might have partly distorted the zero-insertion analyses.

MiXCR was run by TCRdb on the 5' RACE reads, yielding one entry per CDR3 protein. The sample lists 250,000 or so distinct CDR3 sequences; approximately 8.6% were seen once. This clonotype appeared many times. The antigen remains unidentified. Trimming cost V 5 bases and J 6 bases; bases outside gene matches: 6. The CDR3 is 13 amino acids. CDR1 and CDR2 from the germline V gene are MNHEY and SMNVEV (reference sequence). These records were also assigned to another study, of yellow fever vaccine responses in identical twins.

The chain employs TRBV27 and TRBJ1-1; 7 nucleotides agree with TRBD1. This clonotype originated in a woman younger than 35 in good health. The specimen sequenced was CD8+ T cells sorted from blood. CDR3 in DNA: TGTGCCAGCAGTAAACCAGGGGGGTCTGAAGCTTTCTTT. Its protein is CASSKPGGSEAFF.